This note documents a single T cell receptor beta chain sequence. The antigen this receptor binds is unknown. There are no base qualities to consult, and no much larger clone falls within one base. Enrolling through a virtual design, the prospective study's participants ranged in age from about 18 to 89 years and lived across roughly 24 United States geographic areas. To assign participants to cohorts, the prospective study relied on clinical history that participants themselves reported in a screening survey and a study questionnaire. Recovered participants in ImmuneRACE Cohort 3 were defined by two consecutive negative NP/OP PCR tests, clearance by a healthcare professional, or resolution of symptoms. In the prospective study, whole blood, serum and a nasopharyngeal or oropharyngeal swab were collected from each participant by mobile phlebotomists. Over an approximately 2-month period, participants in the prospective study had the option of providing additional blood draws and questionnaires. Before DNA extraction, blood samples from the prospective study were shipped at room temperature or frozen.

The sample originates from a study of blood T cell repertoires in COVID-19 (dated by TCRdb to 2020 to 2022). At the level of the whole study: Collaborator samples came from the United States, Italy and Spain and covered acute and convalescent phases of COVID-19. The dataset comprised deeply sampled blood TCRbeta repertoires from subjects exposed to, actively infected with, or recovered from COVID-19. The prospective study material was composed of cDNA or gDNA derived from T cells, B-cell-depleted T cells, or PBMCs. The samples were drawn from the first 160 participants of the ongoing ImmuneRACE study and from some 1,300 subjects provided by 6 global collaborators. The repertoires were released in a freely available public database meant as a resource for research on the immune response to SARS-CoV-2. The sample metadata nearly always contained a de-identified subject ID, COVID-19 status, age in years and sex. Where available, HLA class I and class II types were taken from metadata supplied by the sample provider and were not determined by assay-based typing. Broader findings and caveats from the paper: How much clinical and demographic metadata was included differed by source and by participant, and the metadata was provided uncurated.

CDR1 LNHDA and CDR2 SQIVND were looked up in the germline V gene (reference sequence). Deletion took 5 bases off V and 0 bases off J, with a span of 15 bases between the germline ends. From its cysteine to its phenylalanine, the CDR3 spans 16 amino acids. Here the CDR3 DNA is all that survives: 48 bases in frame from base 1. TCRbeta CDR3 regions were amplified from genomic DNA using the immunoSEQ Assay, a bias-controlled multiplex PCR. The authors' analysis ran thus. Within the assay, amplification of reference gene primers was used to estimate how many nucleated cells each sample contained. To quantify the absolute abundance of each unique TCRbeta CDR3 rearrangement, sequence reads were collapsed and filtered. For each sample, productive Simpson clonality was calculated as the square root of Simpson's diversity index over productive rearrangements. Imported from immuneACCESS, the table was reduced by TCRdb to in-frame sequences with V and J called. These copies leave out some clones; in studies compared against another copy, an unresolved V gene accounts for under half, and the cause of the remainder is not known. V and J calls and clone size are as listed in that table; D and trimming were resolved from the DNA. Here the sample has under 300,000 clones; about 89% occur a single time. The ten biggest clones cover just under 9% of the sample.

The chain employs TRBV19 and TRBJ2-3; TRBD1 might be the D gene, on 5 matching bases. The sequence was collected from a man aged 40-50 years who had recovered from COVID-19. Sequencing was performed on PBMCs or T cells enriched from blood (not recorded which). At the DNA level, the sequence is TGTGCCAGTAGTCTCCGTAAGGGGTCTAGCACAGATACGCAGTATTTT. Translated, it reads CASSLRKGSSTDTQYF.